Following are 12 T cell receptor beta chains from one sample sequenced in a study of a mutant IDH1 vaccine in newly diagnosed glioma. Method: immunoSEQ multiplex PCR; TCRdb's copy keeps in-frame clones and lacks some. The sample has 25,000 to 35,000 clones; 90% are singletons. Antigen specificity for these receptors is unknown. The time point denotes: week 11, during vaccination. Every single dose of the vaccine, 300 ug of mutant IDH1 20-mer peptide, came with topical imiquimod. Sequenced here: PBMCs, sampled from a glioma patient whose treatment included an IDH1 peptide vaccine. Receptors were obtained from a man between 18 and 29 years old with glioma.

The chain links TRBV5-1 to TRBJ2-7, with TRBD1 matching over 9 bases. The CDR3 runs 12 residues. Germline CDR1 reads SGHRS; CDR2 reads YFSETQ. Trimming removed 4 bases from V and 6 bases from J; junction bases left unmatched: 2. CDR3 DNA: TGCGCCAGCAGCGAGGGACAGGGCGAGCAGTACTTC. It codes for CASSEGQGEQYF. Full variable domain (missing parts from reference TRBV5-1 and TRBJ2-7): KAGVTQTPRYLIKTRGQQVTLSCSPISGHRSVSWYQQTPGQGLQFLFEYFSETQRNKGNFPGRFSGRQFSNSRSEMNVSTLELGDSALYLCASSEGQGEQYFGPGTRLTVT.

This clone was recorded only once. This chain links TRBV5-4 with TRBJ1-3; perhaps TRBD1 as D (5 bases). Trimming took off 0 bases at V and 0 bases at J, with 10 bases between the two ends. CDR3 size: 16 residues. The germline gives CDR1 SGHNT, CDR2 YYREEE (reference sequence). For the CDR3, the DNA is TGTGCCAGCAGCTTGGGAACAGGCCTCTCTGGAAACACCATATATTTT. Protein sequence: CASSLGTGLSGNTIYF.

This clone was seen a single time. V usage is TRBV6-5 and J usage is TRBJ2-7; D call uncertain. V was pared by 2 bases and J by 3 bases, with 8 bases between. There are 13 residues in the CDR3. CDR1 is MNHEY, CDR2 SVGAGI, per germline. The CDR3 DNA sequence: TGTGCCAGCAGTTACGGACGGTACTACGAGCAGTACTTC. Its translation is CASSYGRYYEQYF.

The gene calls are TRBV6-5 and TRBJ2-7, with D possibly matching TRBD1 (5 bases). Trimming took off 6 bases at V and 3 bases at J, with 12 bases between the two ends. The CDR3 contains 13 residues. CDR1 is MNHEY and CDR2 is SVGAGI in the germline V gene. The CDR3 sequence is CASSPQGIYEQYF. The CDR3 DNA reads TGTGCCAGCAGCCCGCAGGGAATCTACGAGCAGTACTTC.

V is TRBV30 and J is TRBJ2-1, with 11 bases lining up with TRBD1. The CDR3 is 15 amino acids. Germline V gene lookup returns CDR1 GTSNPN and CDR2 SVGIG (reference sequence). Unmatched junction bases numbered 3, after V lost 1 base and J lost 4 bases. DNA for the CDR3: TGTGCCTGGAGTGGGGACAGGGGGTTATACAATGAGCAGTTCTTC. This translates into CAWSGDRGLYNEQFF.

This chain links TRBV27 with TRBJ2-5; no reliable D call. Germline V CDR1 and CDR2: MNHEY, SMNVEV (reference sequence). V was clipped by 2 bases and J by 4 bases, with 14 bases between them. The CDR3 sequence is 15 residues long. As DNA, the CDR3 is TGTGCCAGCAGTTTAGGACCCAGCCCAGGAGAGACCCAGTACTTC. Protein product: CASSLGPSPGETQYF.

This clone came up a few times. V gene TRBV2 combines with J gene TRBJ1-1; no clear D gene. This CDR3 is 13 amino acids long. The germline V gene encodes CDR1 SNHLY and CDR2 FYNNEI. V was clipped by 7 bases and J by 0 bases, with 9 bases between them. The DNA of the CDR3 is TGTGCCAGCACCTCCCCCCTGAACACTGAAGCTTTCTTT. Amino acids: CASTSPLNTEAFF.

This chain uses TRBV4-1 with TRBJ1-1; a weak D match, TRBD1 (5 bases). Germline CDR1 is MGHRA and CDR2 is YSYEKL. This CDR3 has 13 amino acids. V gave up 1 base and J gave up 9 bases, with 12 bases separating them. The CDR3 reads CASSQAGDYKAFF. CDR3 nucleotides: TGCGCCAGCAGCCAAGCGGGGGATTATAAAGCTTTCTTT.

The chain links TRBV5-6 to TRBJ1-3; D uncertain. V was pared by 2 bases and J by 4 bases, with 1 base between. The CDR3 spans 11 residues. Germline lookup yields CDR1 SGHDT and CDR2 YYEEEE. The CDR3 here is CASSFGNTIYF. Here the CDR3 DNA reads TGTGCCAGCAGCTTCGGAAACACCATATATTTT.

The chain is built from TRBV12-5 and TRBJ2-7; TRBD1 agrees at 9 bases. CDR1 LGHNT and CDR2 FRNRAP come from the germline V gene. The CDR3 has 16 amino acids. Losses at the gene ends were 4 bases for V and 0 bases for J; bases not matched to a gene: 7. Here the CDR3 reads CASGSMDRGHSYEQYF. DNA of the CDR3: TGTGCTAGTGGTTCAATGGACAGGGGACACTCCTACGAGCAGTACTTC.

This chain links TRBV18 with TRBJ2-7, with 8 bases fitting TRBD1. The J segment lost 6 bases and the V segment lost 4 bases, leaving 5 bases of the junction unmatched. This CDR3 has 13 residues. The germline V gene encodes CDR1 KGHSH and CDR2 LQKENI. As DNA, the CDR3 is TGTGCCAGCTCACTTGACAGGGGAGGCGAGCAGTACTTC. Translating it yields CASSLDRGGEQYF.

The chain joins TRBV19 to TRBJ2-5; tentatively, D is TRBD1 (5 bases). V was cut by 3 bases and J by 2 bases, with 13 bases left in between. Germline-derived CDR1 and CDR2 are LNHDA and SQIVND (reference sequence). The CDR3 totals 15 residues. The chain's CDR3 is CASSIGWGGQETQYF. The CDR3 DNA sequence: TGTGCCAGTAGTATCGGGTGGGGCGGACAAGAGACCCAGTACTTC.